Described below is a single T cell receptor (beta chain) sequence and its context. Its matching antigen is unknown. These data come from a study of shared clonotypes between healthy human individuals. Study-level findings and limits: Estimated richness values were generally larger in naive subsets than in memory subsets.

This CDR3 has 11 amino acids. The V end lost 2 bases, the J end lost 6 bases, and 6 bases lay between the germline ends. CDR1 and CDR2 (germline): SGHTS, YDEGEE. Measured with immunoSEQ multiplex PCR; TCRdb has only the in-frame clones, and not every one. Of 2 million to 3 million clones detected, approximately 93% appear once; the ten largest clones hold 0.36%. Material for sequencing was naive CD4+ T cells from PBMCs. The subset here: CD45RA+ positively selected. J is TRBJ2-7 and V is TRBV5-8, with D unresolved. The TCR comes from a man aged 18-30 years in good health. Some clones in this sample may be carry-over from other donors' samples. The CDR3 DNA reads as TGTGCCAGCAGCTTTTCGTCCGAGCAGTACTTC. This codes for CASSFSSEQYF.